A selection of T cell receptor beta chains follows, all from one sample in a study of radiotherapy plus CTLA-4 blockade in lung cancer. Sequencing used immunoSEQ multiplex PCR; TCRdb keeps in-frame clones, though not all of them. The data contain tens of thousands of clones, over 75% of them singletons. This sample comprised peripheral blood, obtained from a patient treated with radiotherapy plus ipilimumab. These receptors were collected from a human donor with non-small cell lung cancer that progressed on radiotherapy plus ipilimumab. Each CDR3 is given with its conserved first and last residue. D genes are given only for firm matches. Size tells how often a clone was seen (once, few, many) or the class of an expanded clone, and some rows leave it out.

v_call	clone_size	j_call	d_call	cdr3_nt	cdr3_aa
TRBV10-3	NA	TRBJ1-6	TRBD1	TGTGCCACATCCGGGGGAGGGGGACAGGATAATTCACCCCTCCACTTT	CATSGGGGQDNSPLHF
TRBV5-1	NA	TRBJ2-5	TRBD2	TGCGCCAGCAGTTCGTTAGCGGGGGGCCCTGTAGAGACCCAGTACTTC	CASSSLAGGPVETQYF
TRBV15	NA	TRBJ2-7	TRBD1	TGTGCCACCAGCAGGGTCGGACAGGTCTCCTACGAGCAGTACTTC	CATSRVGQVSYEQYF
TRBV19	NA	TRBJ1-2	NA	TGTGCCAGTTTTTCGGGCTATGGCTACACCTTC	CASFSGYGYTF
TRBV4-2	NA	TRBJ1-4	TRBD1	TGTGCCAGCAGCCGTCGAGTGGACAGGGGAGATCTTAATGAAAAACTGTTTTTT	CASSRRVDRGDLNEKLFF
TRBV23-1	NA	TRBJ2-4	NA	TGCGCCAGCAGTCAATCGAGGGAAAACGGCAAAAACATTCAGTACTTC	CASSQSRENGKNIQYF
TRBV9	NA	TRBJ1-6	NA	TGTGCCAGCAGCGTAATGGCAGCAGGGAATTCACCCCTCCACTTT	CASSVMAAGNSPLHF
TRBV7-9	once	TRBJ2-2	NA	TGTGCCAGCAGCCCCGTCCACACCGGGGAGCTGTTTTTT	CASSPVHTGELFF
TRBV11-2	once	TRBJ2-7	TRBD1	TGTGCCAGCAGCTTAGGGACAGGGATCGAGCAGTACTTC	CASSLGTGIEQYF
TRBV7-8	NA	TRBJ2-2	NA	TGTGCCAGCAGTCCTGGCAGGGCTAACACCGGGGAGCTGTTTTTT	CASSPGRANTGELFF
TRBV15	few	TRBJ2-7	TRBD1	TGTGCCACCAGCAGATCTACAGGGGACTACGAGCAGTACTTC	CATSRSTGDYEQYF
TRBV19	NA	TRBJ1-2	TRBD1	TGTGCCAGTAGTACAGGGGGCTATGGCTACACCTTC	CASSTGGYGYTF